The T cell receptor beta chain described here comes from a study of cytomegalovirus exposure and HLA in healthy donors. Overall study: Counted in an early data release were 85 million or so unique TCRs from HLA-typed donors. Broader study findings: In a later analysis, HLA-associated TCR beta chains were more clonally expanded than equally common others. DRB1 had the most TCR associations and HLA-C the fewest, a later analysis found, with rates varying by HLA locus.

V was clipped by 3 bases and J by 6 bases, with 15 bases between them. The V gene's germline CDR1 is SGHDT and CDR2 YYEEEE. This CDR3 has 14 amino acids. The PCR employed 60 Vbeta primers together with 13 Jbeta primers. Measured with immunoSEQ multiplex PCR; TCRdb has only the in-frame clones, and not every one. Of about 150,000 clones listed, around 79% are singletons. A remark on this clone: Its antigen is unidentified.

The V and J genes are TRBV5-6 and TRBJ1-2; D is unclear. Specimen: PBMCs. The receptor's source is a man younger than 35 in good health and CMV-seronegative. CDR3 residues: CASSSRAPRDGYTF. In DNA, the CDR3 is TGTGCCAGCAGCTCGCGGGCCCCGAGGGATGGCTACACCTTC.